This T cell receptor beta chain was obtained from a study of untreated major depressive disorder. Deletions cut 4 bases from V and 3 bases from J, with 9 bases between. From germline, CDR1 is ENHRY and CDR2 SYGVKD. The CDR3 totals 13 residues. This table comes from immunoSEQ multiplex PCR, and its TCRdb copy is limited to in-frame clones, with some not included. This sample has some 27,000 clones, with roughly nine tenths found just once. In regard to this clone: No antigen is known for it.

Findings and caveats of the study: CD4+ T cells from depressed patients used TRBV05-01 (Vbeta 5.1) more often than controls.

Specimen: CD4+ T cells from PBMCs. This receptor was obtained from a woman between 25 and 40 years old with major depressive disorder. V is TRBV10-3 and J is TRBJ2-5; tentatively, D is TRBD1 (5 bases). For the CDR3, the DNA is TGTGCCATCAGTGCCGGCAGGGAAGAGACCCAGTACTTC. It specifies CAISAGREETQYF.